This T cell receptor beta chain emerged from a study of CD4 T cells in relation to SARS-CoV-2 and coronaviruses. Study context: After roughly 11 days of antigen culture, PBMC TCR beta CDR3s were sequenced. Overall study findings and caveats: This crossreactivity analysis covered spike protein alone, no other viral proteins. About 65% of donors had memory CD4+ clonotypes crossrecognizing SARS-CoV-2 and common cold coronavirus spike.

Sequencing was performed with immunoSEQ multiplex PCR; in TCRdb, only in-frame clones are kept and a portion is missing. The repertoire holds just under 20,000 clones, approximately 70% seen once, with 20% to 25% in the top ten. V was pared by 1 base and J by 5 bases, with 6 bases of the junction left unmatched. Per the germline V gene, CDR1 is SEHNR and CDR2 is FQNEAQ (reference sequence). The CDR3 covers 15 residues. The unexposed donors gave CD4+ T cells in about 2010-2019, prior to COVID-19. CD4+ T cells were isolated from the cells after less than 13 days of culture. This clone was seen only once. Its target is unknown.

The TCR originated in a human donor in good health. J is TRBJ2-7 and V is TRBV7-9; TRBD2 aligns across 9 bases. Material: CD4+ T cells from PBMCs, cultured in vitro. CDR3: CASSLGAGGLNEQYF. The CDR3 region has the DNA TGTGCCAGCAGCTTAGGCGCGGGAGGGCTTAACGAGCAGTACTTC.